This is a list of T cell receptor beta chains from one sample in a study of OX40 agonist ivuxolimab in advanced cancers. TCRdb keeps only in-frame clones here, not all; method: immunoSEQ multiplex PCR. The sample includes tens of thousands of clones, 88% of them seen just once. The starting material was CD4+ or CD8+ T cells sorted from blood, obtained in a trial of the OX40 agonist ivuxolimab. These receptors came from an adult with an advanced solid tumor such as melanoma, head and neck, liver or kidney cancer. The CDR3 runs from the conserved cysteine through the conserved F or W. A D gene is named only where the DNA matches it firmly. Clone size is given for some rows only: seen once, a few or many times, or a class if the clone is expanded.

D gene: -
clone size: -
V gene: TRBV30
J gene: TRBJ1-2
CDR3 DNA: TGTGCCTGGAGTCGGGCGGGCGACTATGGCTACACCTTC
CDR3 protein: CAWSRAGDYGYTF

D gene: -
clone size: -
V gene: TRBV18
J gene: TRBJ1-5
CDR3 DNA: TGTGCCAGCTCTTACGGGGCCTTCAATCAGCCCCAGCATTTT
CDR3 protein: CASSYGAFNQPQHF

D gene: -
clone size: few
V gene: TRBV5-4
J gene: TRBJ1-1
CDR3 DNA: TGTGCCAGCAGCCCCCCGGGCAGAGAAATGAACACTGAAGCTTTCTTT
CDR3 protein: CASSPPGREMNTEAFF

D gene: -
clone size: -
V gene: TRBV7-9
J gene: TRBJ1-2
CDR3 DNA: TGTGCCAGCAGCTTCCGGGGGCAGGACTATGGCTACACCTTC
CDR3 protein: CASSFRGQDYGYTF

D gene: -
clone size: once
V gene: TRBV6-5
J gene: TRBJ2-7
CDR3 DNA: TGTGCCAGCAGTTACGTCGCAGGGGTGGGCGAGCAGTACTTC
CDR3 protein: CASSYVAGVGEQYF

D gene: -
clone size: once
V gene: TRBV18
J gene: TRBJ1-6
CDR3 DNA: TGTGCCAGCTCACGCTCGGGGGTGGACGGTGGTTCACCCCTCCACTTT
CDR3 protein: CASSRSGVDGGSPLHF

D gene: TRBD1
clone size: -
V gene: TRBV28
J gene: TRBJ2-7
CDR3 DNA: TGTGCCAGCAGAGCGGCCCAGGGGGCAGCGGGCGAGCAGTACTTC
CDR3 protein: CASRAAQGAAGEQYF

D gene: TRBD1
clone size: -
V gene: TRBV5-1
J gene: TRBJ1-6
CDR3 DNA: TGCGCCAGCAGCTTGGATGGACAGGGGAATTCACCCCTCCACTTT
CDR3 protein: CASSLDGQGNSPLHF

D gene: -
clone size: -
V gene: TRBV5-5
J gene: TRBJ2-3
CDR3 DNA: TGTGCCAGCAGCTTTGTCGCCCGGGGGGCGGATACGCAGTATTTT
CDR3 protein: CASSFVARGADTQYF

D gene: TRBD2
clone size: -
V gene: TRBV7-6
J gene: TRBJ2-3
CDR3 DNA: TGTGCCAGCAGCCGAATCCTAGCGGGAGAAGATACGCAGTATTTT
CDR3 protein: CASSRILAGEDTQYF

D gene: -
clone size: few
V gene: TRBV11-3
J gene: TRBJ2-3
CDR3 DNA: TGTGCCAGCCGTCCTCGGACATCTAGCACAGATACGCAGTATTTT
CDR3 protein: CASRPRTSSTDTQYF

D gene: -
clone size: -
V gene: TRBV6-1
J gene: TRBJ2-7
CDR3 DNA: TGTGCCAGCAGGGCGGACCGGAGCTCCTACGAGCAGTACTTC
CDR3 protein: CASRADRSSYEQYF

D gene: -
clone size: -
V gene: TRBV6-5
J gene: TRBJ2-2
CDR3 DNA: TGTGCCAGCAGTTACTCGGGTGGGGGGGCTGCCGGGGAGCTGTTTTTT
CDR3 protein: CASSYSGGGAAGELFF

D gene: TRBD1
clone size: -
V gene: TRBV7-2
J gene: TRBJ2-2
CDR3 DNA: TGTGCCAGCAGCTCAATAACGGGACAGGGTTATTATGTTGGCGGGGAGCTGTTTTTT
CDR3 protein: CASSSITGQGYYVGGELFF

D gene: TRBD1
clone size: -
V gene: TRBV6-5
J gene: TRBJ1-6
CDR3 DNA: TGTGCCAGCAGTTACTCGGACAGGGGGAGGGGATCACCCCTCCACTTT
CDR3 protein: CASSYSDRGRGSPLHF

D gene: -
clone size: -
V gene: TRBV19
J gene: TRBJ1-5
CDR3 DNA: TGTGCCAGTAGTATGAGGCCGAAAGCGAATCAGCCCCAGCATTTT
CDR3 protein: CASSMRPKANQPQHF

D gene: -
clone size: few
V gene: TRBV2
J gene: TRBJ1-1
CDR3 DNA: TGTGCCAGCAGGGGGCAAAGGACTGAAGCTTTCTTT
CDR3 protein: CASRGQRTEAFF

D gene: -
clone size: -
V gene: TRBV29-1
J gene: TRBJ1-2
CDR3 DNA: TGCAGCGCTGGAGGGAACTATGGCTACACCTTC
CDR3 protein: CSAGGNYGYTF

D gene: -
clone size: -
V gene: TRBV5-8
J gene: TRBJ2-5
CDR3 DNA: TGTGCCAGCAGCTTTTCAGACCTTCGCCAGACCCAGTACTTC
CDR3 protein: CASSFSDLRQTQYF

D gene: -
clone size: -
V gene: TRBV28
J gene: TRBJ2-5
CDR3 DNA: TGTGCCAGCAGCGGGATGGGGGCAGGACAAGAGACCCAGTACTTC
CDR3 protein: CASSGMGAGQETQYF

D gene: -
clone size: -
V gene: TRBV18
J gene: TRBJ1-4
CDR3 DNA: TGTGCCAGCTCACCAGGGGGCGAGGAAAAACTGTTTTTT
CDR3 protein: CASSPGGEEKLFF

D gene: -
clone size: -
V gene: TRBV5-5
J gene: TRBJ1-1
CDR3 DNA: TGTGCCAGCAGCCTCGGGACCAGTGAAGCTTTCTTT
CDR3 protein: CASSLGTSEAFF

D gene: -
clone size: -
V gene: TRBV15
J gene: TRBJ1-5
CDR3 DNA: TGTGCCACCAGCAGAGCGTATGAGGGGAGCAATCAGCCCCAGCATTTT
CDR3 protein: CATSRAYEGSNQPQHF

D gene: -
clone size: -
V gene: TRBV7-9
J gene: TRBJ2-5
CDR3 DNA: TGTGCCAGCAGCCCCCTACAGGGACAAGAGACCCAGTACTTC
CDR3 protein: CASSPLQGQETQYF

D gene: -
clone size: -
V gene: TRBV28
J gene: TRBJ1-6
CDR3 DNA: TGTGCCAGCAGTTGGAAGGGCCAGAGCTCCTATAATTCACCCCTCCACTTT
CDR3 protein: CASSWKGQSSYNSPLHF

D gene: TRBD2
clone size: -
V gene: TRBV19
J gene: TRBJ2-3
CDR3 DNA: TGTGCCAGTCGGACGGGAGGGGGGGATACGCAGTATTTT
CDR3 protein: CASRTGGGDTQYF

D gene: -
clone size: -
V gene: TRBV5-1
J gene: TRBJ2-2
CDR3 DNA: TGCGCCACCTACCAGACGACAGACGGGGAGCTGTTTTTT
CDR3 protein: CATYQTTDGELFF

D gene: TRBD2
clone size: -
V gene: TRBV19
J gene: TRBJ2-5
CDR3 DNA: TGTGCCAGTAGTATAGAAGGAAGGGTAGCGGGGGGCCGAGAGACCCAGTACTTC
CDR3 protein: CASSIEGRVAGGRETQYF

D gene: -
clone size: -
V gene: TRBV30
J gene: TRBJ2-7
CDR3 DNA: TGTGCCTGGAGTGTCTCTCTCGGGTCCTACGAGCAGTACTTC
CDR3 protein: CAWSVSLGSYEQYF

D gene: -
clone size: -
V gene: TRBV28
J gene: TRBJ1-5
CDR3 DNA: TGTGCCAATCGGGGGGGCACCGGACAGCCCCAGCATTTT
CDR3 protein: CANRGGTGQPQHF

D gene: -
clone size: -
V gene: TRBV10-3
J gene: TRBJ2-2
CDR3 DNA: TGTGCCATCAGTGGGATCAGGGTTGACACCGGGGAGCTGTTTTTT
CDR3 protein: CAISGIRVDTGELFF

D gene: -
clone size: -
V gene: TRBV19
J gene: TRBJ2-3
CDR3 DNA: TGTGCCAGTAGGGCGAGGGCCCGAACAGATACGCAGTATTTT
CDR3 protein: CASRARARTDTQYF

D gene: -
clone size: -
V gene: TRBV13
J gene: TRBJ2-7
CDR3 DNA: TGTGCCAGCAGCTTACGGGTGTCCGGGGAGCAGTACTTC
CDR3 protein: CASSLRVSGEQYF

D gene: -
clone size: -
V gene: TRBV30
J gene: TRBJ2-3
CDR3 DNA: TGTGCCTGGACGGTTGGCGGGAGCACAGATACGCAGTATTTT
CDR3 protein: CAWTVGGSTDTQYF

D gene: -
clone size: -
V gene: TRBV7-9
J gene: TRBJ1-1
CDR3 DNA: TGTGCCAGCAGCTTCTGGCTTACGAACACTGAAGCTTTCTTT
CDR3 protein: CASSFWLTNTEAFF

D gene: TRBD1
clone size: -
V gene: TRBV19
J gene: TRBJ1-1
CDR3 DNA: TGTGCCAGTAGTATCAACGGACAGGAATTGGGTACTGAAGCTTTCTTT
CDR3 protein: CASSINGQELGTEAFF

D gene: -
clone size: -
V gene: TRBV6-4
J gene: TRBJ2-7
CDR3 DNA: TGTGCCAGCAGTGGTCGGAAACCCTACGAGCAGTACTTC
CDR3 protein: CASSGRKPYEQYF